The 5 T cell receptor beta chains below all came from one sample that was sequenced in a study of cytomegalovirus exposure and HLA in healthy donors. Primers: 60 Vbeta forward and 13 Jbeta reverse. Profiled with immunoSEQ multiplex PCR; TCRdb holds only in-frame clones, not every one. The sample has about 150,000 clones, and its top ten clones hold under 2%. Sequencing was carried out using PBMCs. Source of these receptors: a woman in her forties or fifties in good health and CMV-seronegative.

This chain connects TRBV5-1 to TRBJ2-3, with D possibly being TRBD2 (5 bases). The CDR3 covers 15 residues. V shed 4 bases and J shed 2 bases, with 14 bases lying between them. Germline CDR1 and CDR2: SGHRS and YFSETQ. CDR3 in DNA: TGCGCCAGCAGCCCGCGGATCCGGGACACAGATACGCAGTATTTT. This translates into CASSPRIRDTDTQYF.

The V and J genes are TRBV9 and TRBJ1-4; D unclear. In germline, CDR1 is SGDLS, CDR2 YYNGEE. V was pared by 3 bases and J by 3 bases, with 9 bases between. The CDR3 consists of 14 residues. The CDR3 spells CASSGGSANEKLFF. In DNA form, the CDR3 reads TGTGCCAGCAGCGGAGGCTCGGCTAATGAAAAACTGTTTTTT.

This chain joins TRBV9 and TRBJ1-3; D gene uncertain. The V gene's germline CDR1 is SGDLS and CDR2 YYNGEE. V lost 3 bases to trimming and J lost 0 bases, with 10 bases between them. The CDR3 consists of 15 residues. The CDR3 loop reads CASSARERSGNTIYF. CDR3 DNA: TGTGCCAGCAGCGCCCGGGAACGCTCTGGAAACACCATATATTTT.

The chain uses TRBV15 and TRBJ1-2, with a weak D call TRBD1 (6 bases). CDR1 is LNHNV, CDR2 YYDKDF, per germline (reference sequence). The V and J ends lost 4 bases and 4 bases respectively, with 16 bases between them. This CDR3 spans 15 amino acids. CDR3 residues: CATSNPTGLSYGYTF. CDR3 nucleotides: TGTGCCACCAGCAACCCGACAGGACTTTCCTATGGCTACACCTTC.

This chain uses TRBV28 with TRBJ1-6; D ambiguous. From germline, CDR1 is MDHEN and CDR2 SYDVKM. The V end lost 5 bases, the J end lost 7 bases, and 9 bases lay between the germline ends. The CDR3 sequence is 13 residues long. The CDR3 sequence: CASSTDWNSPLHF. The CDR3 nucleotides read TGTGCCAGCAGTACCGACTGGAATTCACCCCTCCACTTT.